This T cell receptor beta chain originates from a study of blood T cell repertoires in COVID-19. V lost 5 bases to trimming and J lost 11 bases; unmatched junction nucleotides: 25. Per the germline V gene, CDR1 is SGHTA and CDR2 is FQGNSA. This CDR3 has 19 residues. TCRdb keeps only in-frame clones here, not all; method: immunoSEQ multiplex PCR. Among fewer than 150,000 clones, nearly 90% were seen once, and the ten largest hold about 3.8%. Sequenced material: peripheral blood. The origin of this receptor is an older woman with COVID-19, enrolled during active disease. The chain links TRBV7-2 to TRBJ1-5; 9 nucleotides align to TRBD1. CDR3 in amino acids: CASSGTGTGTSPGSATQHF. The CDR3 region has the DNA TGTGCCAGCAGCGGGACCGGGACAGGGACATCGCCGGGTTCGGCGACCCAGCATTTT.